This T cell receptor beta chain appears in the sequencing data of a study of cytomegalovirus exposure and HLA in healthy donors. Findings and caveats of the study: There were several of the most significant clusters that appeared linked to common viral pathogens in a later analysis.

In regard to this clone: The antigen remains unidentified.

With 60 Vbeta and 13 Jbeta primers, the PCR was carried out. Authors' data handling: Roughly 10 million shared chains were among approximately 80 million unique TCR beta chains counted in a later analysis. Sequencing used immunoSEQ multiplex PCR; TCRdb keeps in-frame clones, though not all of them. V, J and clone size were drawn from that table, and D and trimming were deduced from the DNA. The sample records 75,000 or so clones, 70% to 75% being singletons. Sequencing was carried out using PBMCs. The receptor was isolated from a woman aged 25 to 39 in good health and CMV-seropositive.

CDR3 DNA sequence: TGTGCCTGGAGTGGGAGACAGGAGGTAGGGGTTGATCAGCCCCAGCATTTT. Translation: CAWSGRQEVGVDQPQHF. This sequence joins TRBV30 and TRBJ1-5; tentative D call: TRBD1 (6 bases). Germline CDR1 is GTSNPN and CDR2 is SVGIG (reference sequence). Trimming cost V 1 base and J 5 bases, with 21 bases left between them. The CDR3 has 17 amino acids.